The 21 T cell receptor beta chains listed next were all sequenced from one sample in a study of T cell responses to AZD1222 COVID-19 vaccine. Some clones are missing from TCRdb's copy, which holds only in-frame ones; the method was immunoSEQ multiplex PCR. The data hold about 120,000 clones, with 92% observed a single time. The material was peripheral blood, obtained on day 0 of AZD1222 vaccination. The receptors were sampled from an adult in good health.

The rearrangement uses TRBV6-5 and TRBJ2-6; D gene uncertain. Germline values: CDR1 MNHEY, CDR2 SVGAGI. V lost 7 bases and J 4 bases, leaving 8 bases between the germline ends. This CDR3 is 13 amino acids long. CDR3 nucleotides: TGTGCCAGCATTTCCCCCGGGGCCAACGTCCTGACTTTC. Its protein is CASISPGANVLTF.

The J gene is TRBJ1-2, the V gene TRBV7-2; 7 bases are shared with TRBD1. Germline CDR1 and CDR2: SGHTA and FQGNSA. V lost 5 bases to trimming and J lost 1 base; unmatched junction nucleotides: 16. The CDR3 is 18 amino acids. The CDR3 DNA reads TGTGCCAGCAGCCTCTTTTCGGGACAGAGAGGGGTTAACTATGGCTACACCTTC. Residues: CASSLFSGQRGVNYGYTF.

This chain joins TRBV12-3 or TRBV12-4 and TRBJ1-1; D possibly corresponds to TRBD1 (5 bases). The CDR3 contains 12 residues. The V gene lost 5 bases and the J gene lost 6 bases, with 10 bases spanning the gap. The CDR3 region has the DNA TGTGCCAGCAGTCCCGGACAAGCTGAAGCTTTCTTT. Its translation is CASSPGQAEAFF.

This clone was counted a single time. The chain combines TRBV30 with TRBJ2-1; 7 bases map to TRBD1. V trimming: 3 bases; J trimming: 1 base; junction bases outside the gene matches: 6. Germline V gene lookup returns CDR1 GTSNPN and CDR2 SVGIG (reference sequence). The CDR3 spans 15 residues. For the CDR3, the DNA is TGTGCCTGGAGGCCACAGGGGATGTCCTACAATGAGCAGTTCTTC. This codes for CAWRPQGMSYNEQFF.

Concerning this clone: One end of the junction fails to match germline, which may point to a read error. V gene TRBV12-3 or TRBV12-4 combines with J gene TRBJ1-1; TRBD1 aligns across 10 bases. The CDR3 sequence is 13 residues long. CDR3 bases: TGTGCCAGCAGTTCACGACAGGGGGCGAAGGGTGTCTTT. It codes for CASSSRQGAKGVF.

This chain connects TRBV7-9 to TRBJ2-1; TRBD2 matches at 9 bases. Germline-derived CDR1 and CDR2 are SEHNR and FQNEAQ (reference sequence). V lost 5 bases, J lost 5 bases, and 10 bases stayed unmatched. The CDR3 length is 16 residues. The CDR3 nucleotides are TGTGCCAGCAGCGCCATCAGGTGGACTAGCGACAATGAGCAGTTCTTC. This gives the protein CASSAIRWTSDNEQFF. Full variable domain (rest looked up from reference TRBV7-9 and TRBJ2-1): DTGVSQNPRHKITKRGQNVTFRCDPISEHNRLYWYRQTLGQGPEFLTYFQNEAQLEKSRLLSDRFSAERPKGSFSTLEIQRTEQGDSAMYLCASSAIRWTSDNEQFFGPGTRLTVL.

This clone has just one count. This chain uses TRBV28 with TRBJ2-7; 10 positions match TRBD1. Per the germline V gene, CDR1 is MDHEN and CDR2 is SYDVKM. This CDR3 contains 18 residues. V lost 4 bases, J lost 2 bases, and 14 bases stayed unmatched. This chain's CDR3 is CASSSPVSWGQGPYEQYF. In DNA, the CDR3 is TGTGCCAGCAGTTCCCCCGTTTCTTGGGGACAGGGGCCCTACGAGCAGTACTTC. The full variable domain, its missing parts supplied by reference TRBV28 and TRBJ2-7, is DVKVTQSSRYLVKRTGEKVFLECVQDMDHENMFWYRQDPGLGLRLIYFSYDVKMKEKGDIPEGYSVSREKKERFSLILESASTNQTSMYLCASSSPVSWGQGPYEQYFGPGTRLTVT.

This chain uses TRBV30 with TRBJ1-5; D remains ambiguous. The germline CDR1 and CDR2 sequences are GTSNPN and SVGIG (reference sequence). This CDR3 comprises 12 residues. Trimming cost V 0 bases and J 6 bases, with 6 bases left between them. CDR3 nucleotides: TGTGCCTGGAGTGTTGGTAGTCAGCCCCAGCATTTT. This translates into CAWSVGSQPQHF.

The chain has TRBV11-2 and TRBJ1-1, with 10 bases identical to TRBD1. The CDR3 length is 14 residues. Trimming at V came to 5 bases and at J to 3 bases, leaving 3 bases not matched to a gene. Germline CDR1 reads SGHAT; CDR2 reads FQNNGV. This CDR3 reads CASSRQGADTEAFF. CDR3 sequence (DNA): TGTGCCAGCAGCCGACAGGGGGCGGACACTGAAGCTTTCTTT.

The chain carries TRBV7-2 and TRBJ1-2, with D possibly matching TRBD1 (5 bases). CDR3 size: 13 residues. Germline values: CDR1 SGHTA, CDR2 FQGNSA. V was clipped by 1 base and J by 4 bases, with 7 bases between them. The CDR3 region has the DNA TGTGCCAGCAGCTTAGGGCAGGGCTATGGCTACACCTTC. This sequence encodes CASSLGQGYGYTF.

The J gene is TRBJ1-4, the V gene TRBV29-1, with TRBD1 matching 9 bases. Germline lookup yields CDR1 SQVTM and CDR2 ANQGSEA. V lost 5 bases and J lost 7; bases outside the gene matches: 5. The CDR3 covers 13 residues. CDR3: CSVQGQGSEKLFF. The CDR3 DNA reads as TGCAGCGTTCAGGGACAGGGAAGTGAAAAACTGTTTTTT.

The genes are TRBV5-8 and TRBJ2-2; no clear D gene. CDR3 length: 13 amino acids. V was pared by 0 bases and J by 7 bases, with 7 bases between. Looked up from germline, CDR1 is SGHTS and CDR2 is YDEGEE. The CDR3 loop reads CASSLEAGGELFF. As DNA, the CDR3 is TGTGCCAGCAGCTTGGAGGCTGGCGGGGAGCTGTTTTTT.

This sequence joins TRBV5-1 and TRBJ2-1; TRBD1 or TRBD2 may be the D gene (5 bases each). V was trimmed by 3 bases and J by 5 bases, leaving 9 bases between them. The CDR3 sequence is 13 residues long. From germline, CDR1 is SGHRS and CDR2 YFSETQ. The CDR3 DNA is TGCGCCAGCAGCTGGGGACGTAACAATGAGCAGTTCTTC. This sequence encodes CASSWGRNNEQFF.

CDR3 in DNA: TGTGCCAGCAGCGACGAGTACGAGCAGTACTTC. This sequence encodes CASSDEYEQYF. The V call is TRBV28, the J call TRBJ2-7; no definite D call. CDR1 and CDR2 (germline): MDHEN, SYDVKM. Deletions cut 6 bases from V and 4 bases from J, with 7 bases between. This CDR3 region has 11 residues.

The V and J genes are TRBV6-5 and TRBJ2-2; TRBD2 matches at 9 bases. The CDR3 covers 16 residues. V dropped 2 bases and J dropped 5; count of bases not matched to a gene: 6. Germline-derived CDR1 and CDR2 are MNHEY and SVGAGI. The CDR3 nucleotides are TGTGCCAGCAGTTACCTAGCTAGCGGGATTACCGGGGAGCTGTTTTTT. Translation: CASSYLASGITGELFF.

The chain joins TRBV11-1 to TRBJ2-2, with D unclear. V lost 1 base to trimming and J lost 7 bases, with 13 bases between them. The V gene's germline CDR1 is SGHAT and CDR2 FQDESV (reference sequence). The CDR3 totals 15 residues. CDR3 nucleotides: TGTGCCAGCAGCTTAGGGGAAGTGGCTATCGGGGAGCTGTTTTTT. It yields the protein CASSLGEVAIGELFF.

The chain is built from TRBV5-1 and TRBJ1-2; the match to TRBD1 covers 8 bases. J lost 8 bases, V lost 6 bases, and 15 bases had no gene match. Germline CDR1 is SGHRS and CDR2 is YFSETQ. The CDR3 runs to 15 residues. Here the CDR3 reads CASKTLEQGGSGYTF. The DNA of the CDR3 is TGCGCCAGCAAAACATTGGAACAGGGGGGTTCGGGCTACACCTTC.

The rearrangement uses TRBV2 and TRBJ1-5; maybe TRBD1 (5 bases). The CDR3 length is 14 residues. Germline V CDR1 and CDR2: SNHLY, FYNNEI. V gave up 3 bases and J gave up 6 bases, with 12 bases separating them. The CDR3 loop is CASSDDSRFQPQHF. For the CDR3, the DNA is TGTGCCAGCAGTGACGACAGTCGGTTTCAGCCCCAGCATTTT.

This chain uses TRBV18 with TRBJ1-1; 7 nucleotides align to TRBD1. Germline CDR1 reads KGHSH; CDR2 reads LQKENI. This CDR3 is 12 amino acids long. The J segment lost 5 bases and the V segment lost 4 bases, leaving 1 base of the junction unmatched. The chain's CDR3 is CASSRQGTEAFF. The CDR3 DNA is TGTGCCAGCTCACGACAGGGAACTGAAGCTTTCTTT.

The chain carries TRBV19 and TRBJ1-3; D is perhaps TRBD1 (6 bases). Per germline, CDR1 LNHDA and CDR2 SQIVND (reference sequence). This CDR3 has 15 amino acids. V was pared by 6 bases and J by 0 bases, with 12 bases between. The DNA for the CDR3 is TGTGCCAGTAGGGTGACAGGCCTCTCTGGAAACACCATATATTTT. Translating it yields CASRVTGLSGNTIYF.

V usage is TRBV5-8 and J usage is TRBJ2-1; possible D gene TRBD2, 5 bases. The V and J ends lost 4 bases and 4 bases respectively, with 9 bases between them. Germline assignment: CDR1 SGHTS and CDR2 YDEGEE. The CDR3 is 13 residues long. Here the CDR3 reads CASSAGPYNEQFF. DNA of the CDR3: TGTGCCAGCAGCGCGGGCCCGTACAATGAGCAGTTCTTC.